This T cell receptor (beta chain) was sequenced during a study of T-cell memory formation after mild COVID-19. The CDR3 is made up of 15 amino acids. Germline assignment: CDR1 SGHVS and CDR2 FQNEAQ. Trimming took off 5 bases at V and 0 bases at J, with 11 bases between the two ends. TCRdb redid the calling of the 5' RACE reads with MiXCR, one entry per CDR3 protein. The table lists under 250,000 distinct CDR3 sequences, roughly 15% of them singletons, with 2.1% in the top ten. The receptor was isolated from an adult woman who had mild COVID-19 (a few samples of this study predate the infection). Cell type and time point are not known. The rearrangement links TRBV7-8 to TRBJ2-1; D is uncertain. Sequences were obtained from PBMCs or a T cell subset sorted from them (not recorded which). DNA of the CDR3: TGTGCCAGCAGCCCCCGTGCGAGCTCCTACAATGAGCAGTTCTTC. It specifies CASSPRASSYNEQFF.